This TCR beta chain was identified in a study of cytomegalovirus exposure and HLA in healthy donors. Study-level findings and limits: Most TCR beta V segments were productive about 90% or about 30% of the time in an earlier analysis. When a later analysis compared HLA-associated TCR beta chains with equally common others, the HLA-associated chains turned out to be more clonally expanded and to have lower generation probabilities. Presence/absence results assume similar sequencing depth per donor, which may not hold.

In the PCR, 60 Vbeta and 13 Jbeta primers were used. Sequencing used immunoSEQ multiplex PCR; TCRdb keeps in-frame clones, though not all of them. The sample holds under 250,000 clones, 80% to 90% seen once. The CDR3 sequence is 14 residues long. Trimming removed 7 bases at V and 1 base at J, with 14 bases between. CDR1 SNHLY and CDR2 FYNNEI come from the germline V gene. Comments on this clone: Its antigen is currently unknown.

This clonotype was sampled from a girl aged 2 to 10 in good health and CMV-seronegative. V is TRBV2 and J is TRBJ2-7; D may be TRBD2 (6 bases). Input material: PBMCs. CDR3 nucleotide sequence: TGTGCCAGCACTATCGGGACTGGATCCTACGAGCAGTACTTC. Translation: CASTIGTGSYEQYF.